This T cell receptor (beta chain) was captured by sequencing in a study of chronic HIV infection and antiretroviral therapy. TCRdb re-analysed the 5' RACE reads in MiXCR, keeping a single row per CDR3 protein. The table has some 38,000 distinct CDR3 sequences, 7% to 10% seen once; the top ten hold 2.9%. The V gene end was trimmed by 6 bases and the J gene end by 5 bases; junction bases not matched to a gene: 6. The CDR3 consists of 14 residues. Germline V gene sequence: CDR1 WSHSY, CDR2 SAAADI. This clonotype has more than one count but fewer than ten. The sequence was collected from an adult who had HIV and had not received antiretroviral therapy, or was an uninfected healthy control (not recorded which). V and J are TRBV10-2 and TRBJ2-1, with 8 bases matching TRBD1. The sequencing sample was made of peripheral blood. CDR3 nucleotides: TGCGCCAGCAGCTCGGGACAGGATCACAATGAGCAGTTCTTC. The encoded protein is CASSSGQDHNEQFF.